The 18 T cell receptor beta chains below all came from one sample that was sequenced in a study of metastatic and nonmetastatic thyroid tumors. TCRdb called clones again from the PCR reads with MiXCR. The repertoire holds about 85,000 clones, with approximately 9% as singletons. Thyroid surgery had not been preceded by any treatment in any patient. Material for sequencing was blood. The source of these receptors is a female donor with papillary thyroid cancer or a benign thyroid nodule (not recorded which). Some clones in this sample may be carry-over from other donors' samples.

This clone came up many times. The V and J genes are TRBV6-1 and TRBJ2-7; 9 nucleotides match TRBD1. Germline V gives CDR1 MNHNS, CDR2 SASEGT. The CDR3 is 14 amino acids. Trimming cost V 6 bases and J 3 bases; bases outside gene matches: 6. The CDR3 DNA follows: TGTGCCAGCAGATCCGGACAGGGGAGCTACGAGCAGTACTTC. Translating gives CASRSGQGSYEQYF.

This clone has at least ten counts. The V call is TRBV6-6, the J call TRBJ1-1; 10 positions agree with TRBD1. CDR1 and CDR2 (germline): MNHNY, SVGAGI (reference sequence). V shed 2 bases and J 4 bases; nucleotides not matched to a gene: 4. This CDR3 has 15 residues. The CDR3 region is CASSYARTGGTEAFF. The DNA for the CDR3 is TGTGCCAGCAGTTACGCCCGGACAGGGGGCACTGAAGCTTTCTTT.

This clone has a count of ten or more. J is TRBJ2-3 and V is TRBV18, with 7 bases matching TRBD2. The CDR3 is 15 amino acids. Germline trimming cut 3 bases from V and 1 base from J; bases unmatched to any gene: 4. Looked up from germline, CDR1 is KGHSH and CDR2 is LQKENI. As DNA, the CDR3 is TGTGCCAGCTCACCCAGGACTAGACGCACAGATACGCAGTATTTT. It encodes CASSPRTRRTDTQYF.

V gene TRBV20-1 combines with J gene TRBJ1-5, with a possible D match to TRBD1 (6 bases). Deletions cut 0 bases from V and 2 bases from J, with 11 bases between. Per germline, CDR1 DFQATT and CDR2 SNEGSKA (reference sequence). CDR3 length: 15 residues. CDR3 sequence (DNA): TGCAGTGCTAGAGAGGAACAGGGAGGCAATCAGCCCCAGCATTTT. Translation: CSAREEQGGNQPQHF.

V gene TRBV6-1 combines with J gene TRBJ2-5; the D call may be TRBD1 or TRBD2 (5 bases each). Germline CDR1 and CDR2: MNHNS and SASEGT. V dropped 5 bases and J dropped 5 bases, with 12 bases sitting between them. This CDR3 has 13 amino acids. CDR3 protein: CASSRDGPETQYF. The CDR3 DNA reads TGTGCCAGCAGTAGGGACGGACCGGAGACCCAGTACTTC.

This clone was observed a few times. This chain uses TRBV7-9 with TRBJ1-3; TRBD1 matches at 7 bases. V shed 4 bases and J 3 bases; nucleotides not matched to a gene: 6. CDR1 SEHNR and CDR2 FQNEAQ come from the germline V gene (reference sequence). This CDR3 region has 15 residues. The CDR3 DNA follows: TGTGCCAGCAGCTCTCTCGACAGGGTTGGAAACACCATATATTTT. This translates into CASSSLDRVGNTIYF.

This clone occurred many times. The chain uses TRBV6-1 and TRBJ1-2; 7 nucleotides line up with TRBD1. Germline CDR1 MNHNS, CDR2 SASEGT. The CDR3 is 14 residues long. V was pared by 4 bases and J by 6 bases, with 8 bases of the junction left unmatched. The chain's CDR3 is CASSARDSPNGYTF. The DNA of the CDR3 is TGTGCCAGCAGTGCCCGGGACAGCCCCAATGGCTACACCTTC.

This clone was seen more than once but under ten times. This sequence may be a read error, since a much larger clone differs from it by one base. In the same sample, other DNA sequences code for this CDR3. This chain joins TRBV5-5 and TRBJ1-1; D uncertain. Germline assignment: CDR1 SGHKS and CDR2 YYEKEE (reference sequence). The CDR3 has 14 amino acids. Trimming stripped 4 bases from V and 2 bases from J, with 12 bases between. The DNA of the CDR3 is TGTGCCAGCAGCCCCTGGCGTGTTAACACTGAAGCTTTCTTT. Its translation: CASSPWRVNTEAFF.

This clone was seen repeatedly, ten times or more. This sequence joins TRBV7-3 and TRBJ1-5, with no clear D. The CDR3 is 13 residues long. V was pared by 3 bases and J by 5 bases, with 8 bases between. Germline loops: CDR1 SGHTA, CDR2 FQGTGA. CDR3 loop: CASSLERDQPQHF. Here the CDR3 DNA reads TGTGCCAGCAGCTTGGAACGGGATCAGCCCCAGCATTTT.

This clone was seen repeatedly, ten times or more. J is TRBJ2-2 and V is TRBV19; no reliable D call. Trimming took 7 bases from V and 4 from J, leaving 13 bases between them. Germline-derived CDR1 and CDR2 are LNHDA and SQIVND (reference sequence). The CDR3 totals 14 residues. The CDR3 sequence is CASTSDWGTGELFF. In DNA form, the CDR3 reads TGTGCCAGTACCTCCGATTGGGGCACCGGGGAGCTGTTTTTT. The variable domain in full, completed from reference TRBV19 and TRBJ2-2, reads DGGITQSPKYLFRKEGQNVTLSCEQNLNHDAMYWYRQDPGQGLRLIYYSQIVNDFQKGDIAEGYSVSREKKESFPLTVTSAQKNPTAFYLCASTSDWGTGELFFGEGSRLTVL.

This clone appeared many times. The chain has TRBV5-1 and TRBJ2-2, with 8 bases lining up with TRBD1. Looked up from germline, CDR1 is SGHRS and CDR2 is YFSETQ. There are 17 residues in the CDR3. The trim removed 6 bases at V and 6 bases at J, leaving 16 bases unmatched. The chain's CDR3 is CASTYAGQGASAGELFF. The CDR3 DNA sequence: TGCGCCAGCACCTACGCAGGGCAGGGGGCATCGGCCGGGGAGCTGTTTTTT.

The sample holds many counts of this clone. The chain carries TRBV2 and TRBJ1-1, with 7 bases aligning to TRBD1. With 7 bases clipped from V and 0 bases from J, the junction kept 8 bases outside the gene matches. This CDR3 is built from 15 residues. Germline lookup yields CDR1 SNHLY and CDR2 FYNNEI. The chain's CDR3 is CASTAPTGVNTEAFF. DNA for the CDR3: TGTGCCAGCACCGCACCTACAGGGGTGAACACTGAAGCTTTCTTT.

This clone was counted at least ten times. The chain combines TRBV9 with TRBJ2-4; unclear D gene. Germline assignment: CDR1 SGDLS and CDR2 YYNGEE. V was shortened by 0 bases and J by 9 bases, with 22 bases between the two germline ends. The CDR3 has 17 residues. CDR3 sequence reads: CASSVGYEIHRGSIQYF. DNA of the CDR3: TGTGCCAGCAGCGTAGGATACGAGATTCACAGAGGCAGCATTCAGTACTTC.

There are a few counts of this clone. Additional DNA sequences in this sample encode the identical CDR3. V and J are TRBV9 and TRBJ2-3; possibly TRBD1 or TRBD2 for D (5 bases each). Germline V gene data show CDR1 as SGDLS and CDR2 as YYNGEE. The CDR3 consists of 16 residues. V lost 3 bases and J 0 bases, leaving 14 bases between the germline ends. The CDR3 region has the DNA TGTGCCAGCAGCGCCCCCGGGACGGGAAGCACAGATACGCAGTATTTT. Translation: CASSAPGTGSTDTQYF. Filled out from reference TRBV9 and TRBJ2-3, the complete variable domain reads DSGVTQTPKHLITATGQRVTLRCSPRSGDLSVYWYQQSLDQGLQFLIQYYNGEERAKGNILERFSAQQFPDLHSELNLSSLELGDSALYFCASSAPGTGSTDTQYFGPGTRLTVL.

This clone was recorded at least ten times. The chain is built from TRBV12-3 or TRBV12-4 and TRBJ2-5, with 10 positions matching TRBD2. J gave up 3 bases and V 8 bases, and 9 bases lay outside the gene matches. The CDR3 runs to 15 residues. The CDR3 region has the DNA TGTGCCAGCGGGGGCGGAGCGGGGGGGGAAGAGACCCAGTACTTC. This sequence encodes CASGGGAGGEETQYF.

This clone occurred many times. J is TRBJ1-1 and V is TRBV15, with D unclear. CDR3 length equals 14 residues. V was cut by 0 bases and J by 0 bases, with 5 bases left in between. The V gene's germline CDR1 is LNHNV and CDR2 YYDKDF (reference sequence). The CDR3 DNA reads TGTGCCACCAGCAGAGATTTGATGAACACTGAAGCTTTCTTT. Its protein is CATSRDLMNTEAFF.

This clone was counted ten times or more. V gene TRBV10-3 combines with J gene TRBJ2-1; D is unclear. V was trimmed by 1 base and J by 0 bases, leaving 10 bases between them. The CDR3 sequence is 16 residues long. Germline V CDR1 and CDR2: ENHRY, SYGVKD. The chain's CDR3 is CAISELVAGSYNEQFF. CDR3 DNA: TGTGCCATCAGTGAGTTGGTAGCCGGCTCCTACAATGAGCAGTTCTTC.

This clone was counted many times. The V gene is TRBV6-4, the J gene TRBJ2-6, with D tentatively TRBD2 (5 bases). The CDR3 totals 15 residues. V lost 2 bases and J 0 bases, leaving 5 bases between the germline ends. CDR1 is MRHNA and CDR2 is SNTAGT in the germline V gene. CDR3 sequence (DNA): TGTGCCAGCAGTGACGAGGGCTCTGGGGCCAACGTCCTGACTTTC. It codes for CASSDEGSGANVLTF.